A single sample gave rise to the 18 T cell receptor beta chains below, sequenced in a study of vaccination and CD4 T cells after COVID-19. Which antigens these TCRs recognize remains unknown. Noted treatment: roughly 10-day PBMC culture with coronavirus spike peptide pools or control peptides (ViraFEST assay). The Oncomine TCR Beta short-read assay was applied to DNA of cultured CD4+ T cells. TCRdb independently ran MiXCR on the PCR reads; one entry per CDR3 protein. This sample yields some 13,000 distinct CDR3 sequences, of which under 45% are seen a single time; roughly an eighth belongs to the top ten. Sequencing was done on a sample of CD4+ T cells from blood, cultured in vitro. These receptors originate from a human donor who had recovered from COVID-19.

The J gene is TRBJ2-2, the V gene TRBV2, with D perhaps TRBD1 or TRBD2 (5 bases each). V was shortened by 10 bases and J by 2 bases, with 17 bases between the two germline ends. Germline values: CDR1 SNHLY, CDR2 FYNNEI. This CDR3 is built from 15 residues. For the CDR3, the DNA is TGTGCCACCCAAACCGGGGCAGTCAACACCGGGGAGCTGTTTTTT. Its protein is CATQTGAVNTGELFF.

The rearrangement joins TRBV6-1 to TRBJ1-3; D is ambiguous. V lost 6 bases, J lost 1 base, and 10 bases lay in between. Germline assignment: CDR1 MNHNS and CDR2 SASEGT. The CDR3 is 14 amino acids. The CDR3 DNA sequence: TGTGCCAGCAGGGCGGGGTCGTCTGGAAACACCATATATTTT. Its protein product is CASRAGSSGNTIYF.

CDR3: CASSPRQGVTEAFF. CDR3 bases: TGTGCCAGCAGCCCACGACAAGGGGTCACTGAAGCTTTCTTT. This chain joins TRBV21-1 and TRBJ1-1; TRBD1, the table's D call, lacks a check against the DNA. TRBV21-1 is annotated as a pseudogene. The CDR3 runs 14 residues.

This sequence joins TRBV4-1 and TRBJ1-1; possible D gene TRBD1, 5 bases. Germline lookup yields CDR1 MGHRA and CDR2 YSYEKL. The length of the CDR3 is 13 residues. V was trimmed by 0 bases and J by 11 bases, leaving 13 bases between them. The CDR3 region is CASSQEVTGGAFF. The CDR3, as DNA: TGCGCCAGCAGCCAAGAAGTCACGGGGGGTGCTTTCTTT.

The rearrangement uses TRBV6-1 and TRBJ1-5; D unclear. The CDR3 is 11 amino acids. Trimming took off 6 bases at V and 10 bases at J, with 10 bases between the two ends. Germline CDR1 is MNHNS and CDR2 is SASEGT. Here the CDR3 reads CASSLALPQHF. In DNA form, the CDR3 reads TGTGCCAGCAGCCTGGCCCTTCCCCAGCATTTT.

A few counts support this clonotype. The chain uses TRBV5-1 and TRBJ2-7; weak D call: TRBD2 (5 bases). Germline-derived CDR1 and CDR2 are SGHRS and YFSETQ. The CDR3 consists of 13 residues. V lost 4 bases, J lost 5 bases, and 13 bases lay in between. DNA of the CDR3: TGCGCCAGCAGCCAGAATACTAGAGACGAGCAGTACTTC. Translated: CASSQNTRDEQYF. Complete variable domain (other parts from reference TRBV5-1 and TRBJ2-7): KAGVTQTPRYLIKTRGQQVTLSCSPISGHRSVSWYQQTPGQGLQFLFEYFSETQRNKGNFPGRFSGRQFSNSRSEMNVSTLELGDSALYLCASSQNTRDEQYFGPGTRLTVT.

V and J are TRBV20-1 and TRBJ1-5, with TRBD1 matching over 8 bases. Germline V CDR1 and CDR2: DFQATT, SNEGSKA (reference sequence). Trimming cost V 5 bases and J 7 bases; bases outside gene matches: 10. CDR3 length equals 14 residues. Written as DNA, the CDR3 is TGCAGTGCTCGTCCAGGACAGGGTTCACAGCCCCAGCATTTT. This codes for CSARPGQGSQPQHF.

The V call is TRBV11-2, the J call TRBJ1-2; possibly TRBD1 for D (5 bases). The CDR3 runs 15 residues. CDR1 is SGHAT, CDR2 FQNNGV, per germline. Between the trimmed V and J ends, which lost 6 bases and 6 bases, there was a span of 20 bases. CDR3: CASRSIRGRGDGYTF. DNA of the CDR3: TGTGCCAGCAGGTCCATCCGAGGGAGAGGGGATGGCTACACCTTC.

This clonotype was detected a few times. The chain links TRBV6-4 to TRBJ2-6; D is undetermined. V lost 2 bases and J lost 0, with 2 bases in between. The length of the CDR3 is 14 residues. CDR1 and CDR2 (germline): MRHNA, SNTAGT. The CDR3 DNA reads TGTGCCAGCAGTGACAACTCTGGGGCCAACGTCCTGACTTTC. This codes for CASSDNSGANVLTF.

The chain carries TRBV20-1 and TRBJ2-3; D tentatively fits TRBD1 or TRBD2 (5 bases each). This CDR3 is built from 14 residues. V gave up 6 bases and J gave up 4 bases, with 17 bases separating them. In germline, CDR1 is DFQATT, CDR2 SNEGSKA (reference sequence). The CDR3 DNA is TGCAGTGCCCGGGACCCCGACCTCCCAGATACGCAGTATTTT. Residues: CSARDPDLPDTQYF.

This clonotype was seen only a few times. This chain connects TRBV28 to TRBJ1-6; D perhaps matches TRBD1 (6 bases). V shed 8 bases and J shed 7 bases, with 12 bases lying between them. Germline loops: CDR1 MDHEN, CDR2 SYDVKM. CDR3 size: 13 residues. The CDR3 is CASLDRWNSPLHF. The DNA for the CDR3 is TGTGCCAGCCTAGACAGGTGGAATTCACCCCTCCACTTT.

This clonotype was detected only a few times. The chain links TRBV12-3 or TRBV12-4 to TRBJ1-5; no clear D. Deletions cut 3 bases from V and 0 bases from J, with 12 bases between. The CDR3 has 16 residues. The CDR3 protein is CASSLGGVNSNQPQHF. In DNA, the CDR3 is TGTGCCAGCAGTTTGGGAGGAGTGAATAGCAATCAGCCCCAGCATTTT.

The chain uses TRBV7-3 and TRBJ2-2; 9 bases align to TRBD1. The CDR3 sequence is 16 residues long. Germline V gene lookup returns CDR1 SGHTA and CDR2 FQGTGA. Germline trimming cut 4 bases from V and 0 bases from J; bases unmatched to any gene: 3. This chain's CDR3 is CASSSRTGANTGELFF. For the CDR3, the DNA is TGTGCCAGCAGCTCCCGGACAGGGGCGAACACCGGGGAGCTGTTTTTT.

V and J are TRBV6-2 or TRBV6-3 and TRBJ2-7; 8 bases map to TRBD2. The CDR3 length is 14 residues. V lost 8 bases, J lost 3 bases, and 9 bases stayed unmatched. Germline CDR1 MNHEY, CDR2 SVGEGT. The CDR3 DNA is TGTGCCAGCTCGGGTGGACTAGCACTCTACGAGCAGTACTTC. Translating gives CASSGGLALYEQYF.

The rearrangement uses TRBV11-2 and TRBJ1-1, with D uncertain. CDR3 length: 13 amino acids. From germline, CDR1 is SGHAT and CDR2 FQNNGV. Trimming shortened V by 5 bases and J by 1 base, and 8 bases separated the two germline ends. DNA of the CDR3: TGTGCCAGCAGCGATGCCGGGAACACTGAAGCTTTCTTT. Its translation is CASSDAGNTEAFF.

The chain has TRBV11-2 and TRBJ2-3; D not certain. Per germline, CDR1 SGHAT and CDR2 FQNNGV. The CDR3 is 12 amino acids. The V and J ends lost 6 bases and 5 bases respectively, with 9 bases between them. CDR3 bases: TGTGCCAGCAGTGCCATGGGAGATACGCAGTATTTT. Its translation: CASSAMGDTQYF.

The rearrangement uses TRBV5-1 and TRBJ1-2, with D unresolved. The V and J ends lost 4 bases and 0 bases respectively, with 13 bases between them. Germline assignment: CDR1 SGHRS and CDR2 YFSETQ. This CDR3 contains 15 residues. CDR3 coding DNA: TGCGCCAGCAGCCCCGAGGGCGTAGCTAACTATGGCTACACCTTC. Its translation: CASSPEGVANYGYTF.

In its sample, this clonotype was seen a few times. The rearrangement joins TRBV2 to TRBJ1-2, with 11 bases lining up with TRBD1. V was clipped by 6 bases and J by 4 bases; unmatched bases: 7. The CDR3 spans 15 residues. Germline V CDR1 and CDR2: SNHLY, FYNNEI. CDR3 region: CASRDRGLEIYGYTF. CDR3 sequence (DNA): TGTGCCAGCAGGGACAGGGGGCTGGAGATCTATGGCTACACCTTC.